This entry is about one TCR beta chain. This entry belongs to a study of CD8 T cells in Susac syndrome. V lost 3 bases, J lost 0 bases, and 12 bases lay in between. The CDR3 has 16 amino acids. Germline V gene lookup returns CDR1 DFQATT and CDR2 SNEGSKA (reference sequence). CD8+ and CD4+ T cells from blood underwent TCR beta sequencing. While CD8+ and CD4+ T cells were isolated negatively, TEMRA cells were enriched by FACS. An amount of RNA that ranged from roughly 0.45 to 1 ug was reverse transcribed with random hexamers. The amplification used immunoSEQ multiplex PCR on TCR beta CDR3; it spanned 54 Vbeta and 13 Jbeta. TCRdb redid the calling of the immunoSEQ multiplex PCR reads with MiXCR, one entry per CDR3 protein. The sample has about 66,000 distinct CDR3 sequences; roughly 94% are singletons.

The chain uses TRBV20-1 and TRBJ1-6, with D unclear. This receptor was identified in a human donor with multiple sclerosis. Sequencing was performed on CD8+ T cells from PBMCs. The CDR3 spells CSASVVISSYNSPLHF. For the CDR3, the DNA is TGCAGTGCTAGTGTTGTGATTAGCTCCTATAATTCACCCCTCCACTTT.